This passage covers 14 T cell receptor beta chains from one sample sequenced in a study of control samples from healthy donors and cancer patients. TCRdb's table, derived via immunoSEQ multiplex PCR, lists solely in-frame clones and lacks some. The profile shows 60,000 to 75,000 clones, more than 70% of them singletons. The source material was PBMCs. These receptors were taken from a man aged 55 to 70 with colorectal cancer.

The chain has TRBV12-3 or TRBV12-4 and TRBJ1-4; D is undetermined. V was pared by 3 bases and J by 6 bases, with 5 bases between. This CDR3 is built from 12 residues. The CDR3 sequence: CASSFGDEKLFF. The CDR3 nucleotides read TGTGCCAGCAGTTTTGGGGATGAAAAACTGTTTTTT.

This rearrangement joins TRBV19 to TRBJ1-1; D is unclear. The CDR3 covers 18 residues. With 6 bases removed from V and 5 bases from J, the gap between germline ends came to 28 bases. Germline V gene data show CDR1 as LNHDA and CDR2 as SQIVND (reference sequence). CDR3 region: CASSYGRNPTPRRTEAFF. CDR3 DNA sequence: TGTGCCAGTAGCTACGGGCGGAACCCGACGCCTCGGAGGACTGAAGCTTTCTTT. The full variable domain, its missing parts supplied by reference TRBV19 and TRBJ1-1, is DGGITQSPKYLFRKEGQNVTLSCEQNLNHDAMYWYRQDPGQGLRLIYYSQIVNDFQKGDIAEGYSVSREKKESFPLTVTSAQKNPTAFYLCASSYGRNPTPRRTEAFFGQGTRLTVV.

The chain joins TRBV15 to TRBJ1-5; no clear D gene. V was shortened by 6 bases and J by 9 bases, with 12 bases between the two germline ends. There are 12 residues in the CDR3. Germline assignment: CDR1 LNHNV and CDR2 YYDKDF (reference sequence). The CDR3 DNA follows: TGTGCCACCAGGGGCAGCCCGGGGCCCCAGCATTTT. This codes for CATRGSPGPQHF.

The gene calls are TRBV25-1 and TRBJ2-6; D not resolved. The length of the CDR3 is 12 residues. CDR1 and CDR2 from the germline V gene are MGHDK and SYGVNS. Trimming stripped 7 bases from V and 4 bases from J, with 5 bases between. CDR3 DNA: TGTGCCAGCAACGCGGGGGCCAACGTCCTGACTTTC. Translating gives CASNAGANVLTF.

The gene calls are TRBV28 and TRBJ1-1; D gene ambiguous. Germline CDR1 MDHEN, CDR2 SYDVKM. The CDR3 is 15 amino acids. V lost 2 bases and J lost 0, with 10 bases in between. Written as DNA, the CDR3 is TGTGCCAGCAGTTTACCTAGAGGCATGAACACTGAAGCTTTCTTT. Protein product: CASSLPRGMNTEAFF.

V usage is TRBV2 and J usage is TRBJ2-5; TRBD1 matches at 7 bases. This CDR3 region has 14 residues. V was clipped by 4 bases and J by 3 bases; unmatched bases: 5. The germline gives CDR1 SNHLY, CDR2 FYNNEI. CDR3 sequence: CASSAGTAEETQYF. CDR3 nucleotides: TGTGCCAGCAGTGCCGGGACAGCCGAAGAGACCCAGTACTTC.

This sequence joins TRBV30 and TRBJ1-2; D remains ambiguous. Trimming cost V 2 bases and J 2 bases, with 6 bases left between them. Germline assignment: CDR1 GTSNPN and CDR2 SVGIG (reference sequence). This CDR3 is 12 amino acids long. The CDR3 DNA follows: TGTGCCTGGAGTCTCATGAACTATGGCTACACCTTC. Translation: CAWSLMNYGYTF.

J is TRBJ1-1 and V is TRBV19, with 10 bases aligning to TRBD1. From germline, CDR1 is LNHDA and CDR2 SQIVND (reference sequence). J was trimmed by 1 base and V by 1 base; bases with no gene match: 0. CDR3 length: 15 amino acids. The CDR3 sequence is CASSIGTGGNTEAFF. CDR3 nucleotides: TGTGCCAGTAGTATAGGGACAGGGGGGAACACTGAAGCTTTCTTT. The whole variable domain, filled in from reference TRBV19 and TRBJ1-1, reads DGGITQSPKYLFRKEGQNVTLSCEQNLNHDAMYWYRQDPGQGLRLIYYSQIVNDFQKGDIAEGYSVSREKKESFPLTVTSAQKNPTAFYLCASSIGTGGNTEAFFGQGTRLTVV.

This clone was found once. V and J are TRBV7-9 and TRBJ2-3; D may correspond to TRBD1 or TRBD2 (5 bases each). CDR1 is SEHNR, CDR2 FQNEAQ, per germline (reference sequence). This CDR3 comprises 14 residues. Trimming shortened V by 6 bases and J by 6 bases, and 16 bases separated the two germline ends. The CDR3 sequence is CASSVRDVWDTQYF. The CDR3 region has the DNA TGTGCCAGCAGTGTCAGGGACGTTTGGGATACGCAGTATTTT.

This sequence joins TRBV29-1 and TRBJ2-1; D call uncertain. V gave up 5 bases and J gave up 10 bases, with 9 bases separating them. The V gene's germline CDR1 is SQVTM and CDR2 ANQGSEA. The CDR3 has 10 amino acids. The DNA for the CDR3 is TGCAGCGTTTCAAGTTACGAGCAGTTCTTC. Residues: CSVSSYEQFF.

This sequence joins TRBV12-3 or TRBV12-4 and TRBJ1-4; D is unclear. V lost 5 bases and J lost 6, with 10 bases in between. There are 13 residues in the CDR3. The DNA of the CDR3 is TGTGCCAGCAGTCCAGTAGGGTATGAAAAACTGTTTTTT. Encoded protein: CASSPVGYEKLFF.

The sample holds a few counts of this clone. J is TRBJ2-2 and V is TRBV5-4; D unclear. With 0 bases removed from V and 1 base from J, the gap between germline ends came to 10 bases. In germline, CDR1 is SGHNT, CDR2 YYREEE (reference sequence). This CDR3 is built from 16 residues. The CDR3 spells CASSLVAGRNTGELFF. DNA of the CDR3: TGTGCCAGCAGCTTGGTCGCTGGAAGGAACACCGGGGAGCTGTTTTTT.

This chain uses TRBV4-3 with TRBJ1-2; 8 bases are a match to TRBD1. J was trimmed by 0 bases and V by 4 bases; bases with no gene match: 7. The CDR3 is 16 amino acids. CDR1 and CDR2 from the germline V gene are LGHNA and YSLEER. DNA for the CDR3: TGCGCCAGCAGCCGGGGGACAGGCATTACTAACTATGGCTACACCTTC. This encodes CASSRGTGITNYGYTF.

This clone has only one observation. The chain joins TRBV9 to TRBJ2-7; 8 nucleotides match TRBD1. This CDR3 region has 14 residues. With 4 bases clipped from V and 1 base from J, the junction kept 4 bases outside the gene matches. Germline values: CDR1 SGDLS, CDR2 YYNGEE. The CDR3 nucleotides read TGTGCCAGCAGCACGAGACAGGGGTCCTACGAGCAGTACTTC. Protein: CASSTRQGSYEQYF.